This T cell receptor (beta chain) was recorded in a study of cytomegalovirus exposure and HLA in healthy donors. Looking at the study overall: Among around 400 genotyped donors, around 81% fell in the Caucasian-associated ancestry cluster.

Details on this clone: The antigen is not known. Other DNA sequences from this sample encode an identical CDR3 as well.

Whole-study findings and limits: Researchers reported in a later analysis that a missense DCLRE1C variant was tied to TCR beta V- and J-gene trimming. TCR beta chains associated with HLA were, in a later analysis, more clonally expanded than equally common others.

The PCR was carried out with 60 Vbeta primers and 13 Jbeta primers. Data came from immunoSEQ multiplex PCR; TCRdb stores just in-frame clones and leaves some out. The sample holds 100,000 to 150,000 clones, 10% seen once. Germline CDR1 GTSNPN, CDR2 SVGIG (reference sequence). V lost 4 bases and J lost 5, with 8 bases in between. The CDR3 is made up of 11 amino acids. Material for sequencing was PBMCs. The source of this sequence is a woman aged 18-29 years in good health and CMV-seropositive. The chain joins TRBV30 to TRBJ1-1; D gene ambiguous. CDR3 sequence reads: CAWNRGTEAFF. The CDR3 DNA sequence: TGTGCCTGGAACCGGGGAACTGAAGCTTTCTTT.